These T cell receptor beta chains were read from a single sample in a study of blood T cell repertoires in COVID-19. Profiled with immunoSEQ multiplex PCR; TCRdb holds only in-frame clones, not every one. The sample holds roughly 150,000 clones, around 81% seen once. Sequenced material: peripheral blood. Receptors were obtained from a woman in her 50s with acute or convalescent COVID-19. Each CDR3 is given with its conserved first and last residue. The order of the fields is clone size, V gene, D gene, J gene, CDR3 protein, CDR3 DNA. D genes are given only for firm matches. Expanded clones are given a class, and other clones once, few, many or no size at all.

-	TRBV7-2	-	TRBJ2-7	CASSLDSDEQYF	TGTGCCAGCAGCTTGGACTCGGACGAGCAGTACTTC
-	TRBV11-2	-	TRBJ1-5	CASSLQTARPQHF	TGTGCCAGCAGCCTTCAGACGGCTAGGCCCCAGCATTTT
-	TRBV3-1/TRBV3-2	-	TRBJ1-3	CASSQVGRGNTIYF	TGTGCCAGCAGCCAAGTTGGCAGAGGAAACACCATATATTTT
-	TRBV5-4	TRBD2	TRBJ2-1	CASSSAGGGAYNEQFF	TGTGCCAGCAGCTCCGCGGGCGGGGGGGCTTACAATGAGCAGTTCTTC
once	TRBV9	TRBD1	TRBJ2-7	CASSVEGQGAHEQYF	TGTGCCAGCAGCGTAGAAGGACAGGGGGCCCACGAGCAGTACTTC
-	TRBV29-1	TRBD1	TRBJ1-4	CSVRLTGQEQEKLFF	TGCAGCGTTAGGCTGACGGGACAGGAACAAGAAAAACTGTTTTTT
few	TRBV6-5	-	TRBJ2-1	CASSYPGTKQFF	TGTGCCAGCAGTTACCCCGGGACAAAGCAGTTCTTC
-	TRBV3-1/TRBV3-2	TRBD2	TRBJ2-3	CASSQRGADTQYF	TGTGCCAGCAGCCAACGGGGGGCAGATACGCAGTATTTT
few	TRBV7-2	TRBD2	TRBJ2-7	CASSLGASGKWEQYF	TGTGCCAGCAGCTTAGGGGCTAGCGGGAAGTGGGAGCAGTACTTC
-	TRBV19	-	TRBJ1-2	CASSQMEGTGYTF	TGTGCCAGTAGTCAGATGGAGGGCACGGGCTACACCTTC
-	TRBV11-3	TRBD2	TRBJ2-1	CASSSAGAYNEQFF	TGTGCCAGCAGCTCCGCGGGGGCCTACAATGAGCAGTTCTTC
-	TRBV5-4	-	TRBJ2-5	CASSRDSQETQYF	TGTGCCAGCAGCCGGGACTCCCAAGAGACCCAGTACTTC
-	TRBV6-1	-	TRBJ1-2	CASSDTGLKYGYTF	TGTGCCAGCAGTGACACCGGACTCAAGTATGGCTACACCTTC
-	TRBV27	TRBD2	TRBJ2-6	CASSRTGTSSGANVLTF	TGTGCCAGCAGTCGGACCGGGACTAGTTCTGGGGCCAACGTCCTGACTTTC
-	TRBV28	-	TRBJ2-7	CASSVTGSISYEQYF	TGTGCCAGCAGTGTGACAGGATCTATCTCCTACGAGCAGTACTTC
-	TRBV5-1	TRBD2	TRBJ2-3	CASRGGTSVTLTDTQYF	TGCGCCAGCAGGGGGGGGACTAGCGTAACCCTCACAGATACGCAGTATTTT
-	TRBV28	TRBD1	TRBJ1-2	CASKSGGNGGYTF	TGTGCCAGCAAATCAGGGGGGAACGGCGGCTACACCTTC
-	TRBV7-9	-	TRBJ1-1	CASSPLEGVRTEAFF	TGTGCCAGCAGCCCCCTGGAGGGCGTGAGAACTGAAGCTTTCTTT
-	TRBV7-3	-	TRBJ1-1	CASSLDMNTEAFF	TGTGCCAGCAGCTTGGACATGAACACTGAAGCTTTCTTT
-	TRBV5-6	-	TRBJ1-1	CASSLWGGGRAFF	TGTGCCAGCAGCTTGTGGGGAGGTGGGCGGGCTTTCTTT
many	TRBV7-2	-	TRBJ1-2	CASSSRQENYGYTF	TGTGCCAGCAGCTCCCGACAGGAGAACTATGGCTACACCTTC
-	TRBV7-9	TRBD1	TRBJ1-2	CASSLEQGNYGYTF	TGTGCCAGCAGCTTAGAACAGGGGAACTATGGCTACACCTTC
-	TRBV5-1	-	TRBJ2-7	CASSLVSGGEQYF	TGCGCCAGCAGCTTGGTTAGTGGTGGCGAGCAGTACTTC
-	TRBV20-1	TRBD1	TRBJ1-2	CSARAPTGATF	TGCAGTGCTAGGGCCCCGACAGGGGCCACCTTC
-	TRBV18	TRBD1	TRBJ1-5	CASSPRQGVSNQPQHF	TGTGCCAGCTCACCAAGACAGGGGGTTAGCAATCAGCCCCAGCATTTT
-	TRBV7-3	-	TRBJ1-3	CASSPQGLAGNTIYF	TGTGCCAGCAGCCCGCAGGGTCTGGCTGGAAACACCATATATTTT
-	TRBV10-3	-	TRBJ1-1	CAIRETRNTEAFF	TGTGCCATCAGAGAAACAAGAAACACTGAAGCTTTCTTT
-	TRBV28	TRBD1	TRBJ1-2	CASSLLRQGRGYTF	TGTGCCAGCAGTTTATTGCGACAGGGTCGTGGCTACACCTTC
-	TRBV7-9	TRBD1	TRBJ2-1	CASSSAETGIDEQFF	TGTGCCAGCAGCTCAGCCGAGACAGGGATCGATGAGCAGTTCTTC
-	TRBV4-3	-	TRBJ1-2	CASSQDKGQGGYGYTF	TGCGCCAGCAGCCAAGATAAGGGCCAGGGCGGCTATGGCTACACCTTC
-	TRBV5-1	-	TRBJ2-1	CASTEPGFREQFF	TGCGCCAGCACCGAGCCAGGGTTCAGAGAGCAGTTCTTC
-	TRBV20-1	-	TRBJ2-3	CSASWDSNAGTQYF	TGCAGTGCTAGTTGGGACTCAAACGCGGGTACGCAGTATTTT
-	TRBV5-1	TRBD2	TRBJ2-7	CASSSGLMKFGEQYF	TGCGCCAGCAGCTCGGGACTAATGAAGTTCGGCGAGCAGTACTTC
-	TRBV6-2/TRBV6-3	-	TRBJ1-5	CASSYGLTNQPQHF	TGTGCCAGCAGTTACGGTCTTACAAATCAGCCCCAGCATTTT
-	TRBV7-8	-	TRBJ2-7	CASSLPGIARQYF	TGTGCCAGCAGCTTACCCGGGATAGCTCGCCAGTACTTC
-	TRBV6-5	-	TRBJ2-7	CASSYSAGSPYEQYF	TGTGCCAGCAGTTACTCGGCAGGCTCGCCCTACGAGCAGTACTTC